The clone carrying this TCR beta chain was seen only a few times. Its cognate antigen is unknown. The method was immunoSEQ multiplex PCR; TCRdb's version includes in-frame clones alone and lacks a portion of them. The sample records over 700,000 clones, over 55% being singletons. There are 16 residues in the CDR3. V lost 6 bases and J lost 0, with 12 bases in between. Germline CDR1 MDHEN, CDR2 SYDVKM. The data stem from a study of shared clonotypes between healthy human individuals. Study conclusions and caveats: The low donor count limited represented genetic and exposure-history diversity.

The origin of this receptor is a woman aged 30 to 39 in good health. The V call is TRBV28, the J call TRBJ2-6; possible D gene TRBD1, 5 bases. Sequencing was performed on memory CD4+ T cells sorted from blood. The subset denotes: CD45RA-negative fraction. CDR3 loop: CASRNGDSSGANVLTF. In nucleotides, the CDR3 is TGTGCCAGCAGGAACGGAGACAGCTCTGGGGCCAACGTCCTGACTTTC.